The 20 T cell receptor beta chains in this list originate from one sample, sequenced in a study of T cell responses to AZD1222 COVID-19 vaccine. The assay was immunoSEQ multiplex PCR, and TCRdb's table has in-frame clones only and misses some. The sample consists of roughly 180,000 clones, around 90% of them appearing once. The material sequenced was peripheral blood, taken 28 days after the second AZD1222 dose. These receptors were collected from an adult who received the AZD1222 COVID-19 vaccine.

The chain joins TRBV5-1 to TRBJ1-1, with unresolved D. The germline V and J ends were trimmed by 1 base and 4 bases, with 17 bases remaining between them. CDR1 and CDR2 from the germline V gene are SGHRS and YFSETQ. CDR3 length equals 16 residues. CDR3 in amino acids: CASSLWGSSFSTEAFF. The CDR3 DNA reads TGCGCCAGCAGCTTGTGGGGTAGCAGTTTTTCCACTGAAGCTTTCTTT.

V gene TRBV7-9 combines with J gene TRBJ2-1, with 15 bases that match TRBD2. The junction had 11 bases not matched to a gene; V was cut back by 5 bases and J by 15 bases. The CDR3 loop spans 15 amino acids. Germline V lookup: CDR1 SEHNR, CDR2 FQNEAQ (reference sequence). In DNA, the CDR3 is TGTGCCAGCAGCGTTCGGACTAGCGGGAGGGCCCGTACGTTCTTC. The encoded protein is CASSVRTSGRARTFF.

The V gene is TRBV7-8, the J gene TRBJ2-7; D tentatively reads TRBD1 or TRBD2 (5 bases each). Germline V CDR1 and CDR2: SGHVS, FQNEAQ. CDR3 size: 16 residues. V gave up 5 bases and J gave up 5 bases, with 22 bases separating them. CDR3 nucleotides: TGTGCCAGCAGCCTCACATGGGAGACAAGGGGTCACGAGCAGTACTTC. Translating gives CASSLTWETRGHEQYF.

The chain employs TRBV27 and TRBJ1-2; the D gene is possibly TRBD1 (5 bases). There are 14 residues in the CDR3. The V gene lost 6 bases and the J gene lost 7 bases, with 18 bases spanning the gap. CDR1 is MNHEY and CDR2 is SMNVEV in the germline V gene (reference sequence). The CDR3 protein is CASSLSRGERGYTF. The DNA of the CDR3 is TGTGCCAGCAGCCTTTCCCGGGGGGAGCGTGGCTACACCTTC.

The CDR3 loop reads CASSVFPGGLYEQYF. The CDR3 DNA sequence: TGTGCCAGCAGCGTATTCCCGGGGGGTCTTTACGAGCAGTACTTC. The chain carries TRBV9 and TRBJ2-7; 7 bases fit TRBD2. With 1 base clipped from V and 4 bases from J, the junction kept 8 bases outside the gene matches. This CDR3 spans 15 amino acids. Germline V gene data show CDR1 as SGDLS and CDR2 as YYNGEE.

The chain links TRBV6-5 to TRBJ1-6; 7 bases match TRBD1. Losses at the gene ends were 6 bases for V and 8 bases for J; bases not matched to a gene: 7. CDR1 is MNHEY, CDR2 SVGAGI, per germline. The CDR3 consists of 14 residues. CDR3 amino acids: CASRTTGSHSPLHF. The CDR3 DNA reads as TGTGCCAGCAGAACGACAGGGTCCCATTCACCCCTCCACTTT.

This clone was detected only once. V gene TRBV28 combines with J gene TRBJ1-2; the D gene is possibly TRBD1 (5 bases). Germline V CDR1 and CDR2: MDHEN, SYDVKM. CDR3 length: 16 amino acids. Between the trimmed V and J ends, which lost 0 bases and 4 bases, there was a span of 15 bases. CDR3 sequence (DNA): TGTGCCAGCAGTTTATGGACCGGGACGATGGGCTATGGCTACACCTTC. Translation: CASSLWTGTMGYGYTF.

This chain connects TRBV5-1 to TRBJ1-3; D unclear. The germline CDR1 and CDR2 sequences are SGHRS and YFSETQ. Trimming cost V 0 bases and J 0 bases, with 10 bases left between them. The CDR3 extends over 16 amino acids. CDR3 DNA sequence: TGCGCCAGCAGCTTGGCCGGTAGAAGCTCTGGAAACACCATATATTTT. It specifies CASSLAGRSSGNTIYF. Using reference TRBV5-1 and TRBJ1-3 for the parts outside the CDR3, the full variable domain is KAGVTQTPRYLIKTRGQQVTLSCSPISGHRSVSWYQQTPGQGLQFLFEYFSETQRNKGNFPGRFSGRQFSNSRSEMNVSTLELGDSALYLCASSLAGRSSGNTIYFGEGSWLTVV.

A single count supports this clone. V and J are TRBV27 and TRBJ1-5; D call uncertain. The V gene's germline CDR1 is MNHEY and CDR2 SMNVEV (reference sequence). The CDR3 sequence is 18 residues long. Trimming removed 6 bases from V and 1 base from J, with 22 bases in between. CDR3 residues: CASSPLGGRRLSNQPQHF. CDR3 DNA sequence: TGTGCCAGCAGCCCACTTGGTGGCAGGCGCTTAAGCAATCAGCCCCAGCATTTT.

The chain joins TRBV18 to TRBJ2-2; TRBD1 agrees at 8 bases. From germline, CDR1 is KGHSH and CDR2 LQKENI. This CDR3 is 17 amino acids long. Germline trimming cut 0 bases from V and 3 bases from J; bases unmatched to any gene: 6. This chain's CDR3 is CASSPPWSTGDTGELFF. In nucleotides, the CDR3 is TGTGCCAGCTCACCACCGTGGTCGACAGGGGACACCGGGGAGCTGTTTTTT.

The rearrangement links TRBV9 to TRBJ2-3; maybe TRBD2 (5 bases). CDR3 length: 17 amino acids. The V and J ends lost 0 bases and 1 base respectively, with 15 bases between them. Germline values: CDR1 SGDLS, CDR2 YYNGEE. DNA of the CDR3: TGTGCCAGCAGCGTAGCTGGAGGCCCGGTGGGCACAGATACGCAGTATTTT. Amino acids: CASSVAGGPVGTDTQYF.

The chain is built from TRBV27 and TRBJ2-3, with D tentatively TRBD2 (6 bases). Germline values: CDR1 MNHEY, CDR2 SMNVEV (reference sequence). Deletions cut 6 bases from V and 2 bases from J, with 9 bases between. The CDR3 spans 13 residues. The CDR3 loop is CASRLAITDTQYF. CDR3 bases: TGTGCCAGCAGACTAGCAATCACAGATACGCAGTATTTT.

The V and J genes are TRBV6-5 and TRBJ1-1, with D unclear. Trimming stripped 2 bases from V and 2 bases from J, with 3 bases between. Germline values: CDR1 MNHEY, CDR2 SVGAGI. The CDR3 sequence is 12 residues long. The CDR3 sequence is CASSYPNTEAFF. CDR3 coding DNA: TGTGCCAGCAGTTACCCTAACACTGAAGCTTTCTTT.

The chain joins TRBV9 to TRBJ1-3, with D possibly TRBD1 on 6 matching bases. Germline V CDR1 and CDR2: SGDLS, YYNGEE. V was pared by 4 bases and J by 0 bases, with 14 bases between. The CDR3 extends over 16 amino acids. CDR3 nucleotide sequence: TGTGCCAGCAGCATCAAGACAGGCTTCTCTGGAAACACCATATATTTT. This codes for CASSIKTGFSGNTIYF.

V usage is TRBV4-1 and J usage is TRBJ1-5; D possibly corresponds to TRBD1 (6 bases). The CDR3 contains 14 residues. The V end lost 4 bases, the J end lost 3 bases, and 10 bases lay between the germline ends. Germline values: CDR1 MGHRA, CDR2 YSYEKL. DNA for the CDR3: TGCGCCAGCAGCCCGACAGGATCCAATCAGCCCCAGCATTTT. The encoded protein is CASSPTGSNQPQHF.

V and J are TRBV5-1 and TRBJ1-2; no clear D. CDR1 is SGHRS, CDR2 YFSETQ, per germline. This CDR3 contains 15 residues. Deletions cut 4 bases from V and 6 bases from J, with 19 bases between. CDR3 residues: CASSPGRAAANGYTF. CDR3 coding DNA: TGCGCCAGCAGCCCCGGTCGGGCAGCCGCGAATGGCTACACCTTC.

This sequence joins TRBV2 and TRBJ1-6; 9 bases agree with TRBD1. Germline CDR1 reads SNHLY; CDR2 reads FYNNEI. This CDR3 contains 13 residues. V gave up 4 bases and J gave up 8 bases; unmatched junction bases: 0. Here the CDR3 reads CASSGTGDSPLHF. CDR3 bases: TGTGCCAGCAGTGGGACAGGGGATTCACCCCTCCACTTT. Drawing the rest from reference TRBV2 and TRBJ1-6, the complete variable domain is EPEVTQTPSHQVTQMGQEVILRCVPISNHLYFYWYRQILGQKVEFLVSFYNNEISEKSEIFDDQFSVERPDGSNFTLKIRSTKLEDSAMYFCASSGTGDSPLHFGNGTRLTVT.

This clone was counted a single time. The V call is TRBV20-1, the J call TRBJ2-4; 8 bases are shared with TRBD2. The CDR3 consists of 17 residues. With V trimmed by 3 bases and J by 6 bases, 16 bases remained unmatched. Per the germline V gene, CDR1 is DFQATT and CDR2 is SNEGSKA (reference sequence). The CDR3 DNA reads as TGCAGTGCTAGTCCTAGGGGAGGCGGGAGGATCGGAAACATTCAGTACTTC. Translated, it gives CSASPRGGGRIGNIQYF.

The chain employs TRBV24-1 and TRBJ1-2; D is uncertain. V was clipped by 6 bases and J by 2 bases, with 9 bases between them. In germline, CDR1 is KGHDR, CDR2 SFDVKD. The CDR3 consists of 13 residues. The CDR3 coding sequence is TGTGCCACCAGTCTGGACGGAAACTATGGCTACACCTTC. Its translation is CATSLDGNYGYTF.

The V and J genes are TRBV3-1 (or the pseudogene TRBV3-2) and TRBJ2-7, with 10 bases identical to TRBD1. This CDR3 has 15 amino acids. V shed 3 bases and J 7 bases; nucleotides not matched to a gene: 9. Germline V lookup: CDR1 LGHDT, CDR2 YNNKEL (reference sequence). The CDR3 DNA reads TGTGCCAGCAGCCACTTGGGACAGGGGTCGGGAGAGCAGTACTTC. Translation gives CASSHLGQGSGEQYF.